This entry describes one T cell receptor (beta chain). It has no known antigen specificity. The sample holds no much larger clone one base away, and base qualities are not on file. This record comes from a study of blood T cell repertoires in COVID-19 (TCRdb year 2020). Regarding the research as a whole: Collaborator samples came from the United States, Italy and Spain and covered acute and convalescent phases of COVID-19. Where available, HLA class I and class II types were taken from metadata supplied by the sample provider and were not determined by assay-based typing. Subjects who had been exposed to COVID-19, were actively infected with it, or had recovered from it provided the deeply sampled blood TCRbeta repertoires that made up the dataset. Samples were obtained from the ongoing ImmuneRACE study (first 160 participants) and from 1,000 to 1,500 subjects provided by 6 global collaborators. A de-identified subject ID, COVID-19 status, age in years and sex were almost always included in the sample metadata. The prospective study material was composed of cDNA or gDNA derived from T cells, B-cell-depleted T cells, or PBMCs. The repertoires were released in a freely available public database meant as a resource for research on the immune response to SARS-CoV-2. The study at large found these results: The amount of clinical and demographic metadata varied by source and participant and was provided uncurated.

The collaborating institutions used their own protocols to collect whole blood in K2EDTA tubes. Collaborator samples were shipped for TCRbeta analysis as frozen whole blood, isolated PBMCs, or DNA extracted from either sample type. TCRbeta CDR3 regions were amplified from genomic DNA by means of the immunoSEQ Assay, a bias-controlled multiplex PCR. The paper's data handling went like this. The number of nucleated cells in each sample was estimated by amplification of reference gene primers within the assay. Sequence reads were collapsed and filtered to measure the absolute abundance of every unique TCRbeta CDR3 rearrangement. For each sample, productive Simpson clonality was calculated as the square root of Simpson's diversity index across productive rearrangements. TCRdb took this table from immuneACCESS and kept in-frame rearrangements with V and J called. Such tables lack part of the clones; where checked against another copy, unresolved V genes explain under half of the gap, and the rest is unexplained. V, J and clone size are those of that table, while D and trimming were read from the DNA. The sample table holds approximately 260,000 clones, of which roughly 80% were seen once. The top ten clonotypes cover roughly 12% of the sample.

The germline V gene specifies SGHTS as CDR1 and YDEGEE as CDR2. Including cysteine and phenylalanine, the CDR3 has 15 amino acids. The only DNA kept is the CDR3, 45 bases in frame from the first base. V gives up 4 bases and J gives up 4 bases, and the segment between their germline ends measures 14 bases. Sequenced input: peripheral blood. The rearranged segments are TRBV5-8 and TRBJ2-2, and the D gene may be TRBD1, 5 bases matching. This sequence originates from a woman aged 60-75 years with active or convalescent COVID-19. The DNA sequence is as follows: TGTGCCAGCAGCCCCCACCTCCAGGGCACCGGGGAGCTGTTTTTT. This is translated as CASSPHLQGTGELFF.